This TCR beta chain comes out of a study of blood T cell repertoires in COVID-19. On this clone: Other DNA sequences in this specimen translate into the identical CDR3.

Each participant's cohort was designated according to participant-reported clinical history. J lost 0 bases, V lost 7 bases, and 6 bases had no gene match. The V gene's germline CDR1 is SGHRS and CDR2 YFSETQ. The CDR3 loop spans 15 amino acids. Using immunoSEQ multiplex PCR, the repertoire was profiled, and TCRdb retains in-frame clones only, with some absent. The sample has 350,000 to 400,000 clones, approximately 89% seen once. V and J are TRBV5-1 and TRBJ2-1, with 8 bases aligning to TRBD1. This clonotype was obtained from a woman between 40 and 50 years old who had been exposed to COVID-19. Sequencing was carried out using PBMCs or T cells enriched from blood (not recorded which). The CDR3: CASRRGQGSYNEQFF. In DNA, the CDR3 is TGCGCCAGCCGCAGGGGGCAGGGCTCCTACAATGAGCAGTTCTTC.